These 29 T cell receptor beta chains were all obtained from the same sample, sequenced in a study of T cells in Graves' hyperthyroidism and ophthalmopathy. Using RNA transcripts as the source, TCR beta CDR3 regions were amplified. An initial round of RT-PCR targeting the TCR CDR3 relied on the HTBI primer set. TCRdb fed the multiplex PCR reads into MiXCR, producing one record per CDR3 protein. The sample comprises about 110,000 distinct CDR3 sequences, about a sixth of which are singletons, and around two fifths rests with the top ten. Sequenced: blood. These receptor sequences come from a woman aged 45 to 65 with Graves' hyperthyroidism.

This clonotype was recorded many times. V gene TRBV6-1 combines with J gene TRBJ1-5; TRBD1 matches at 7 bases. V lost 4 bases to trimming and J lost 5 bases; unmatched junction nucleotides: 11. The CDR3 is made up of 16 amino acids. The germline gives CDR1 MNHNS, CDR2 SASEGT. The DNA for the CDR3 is TGTGCCAGCAGTGGACCCGGGACAGAAAAATATCAGCCCCAGCATTTT. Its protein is CASSGPGTEKYQPQHF.

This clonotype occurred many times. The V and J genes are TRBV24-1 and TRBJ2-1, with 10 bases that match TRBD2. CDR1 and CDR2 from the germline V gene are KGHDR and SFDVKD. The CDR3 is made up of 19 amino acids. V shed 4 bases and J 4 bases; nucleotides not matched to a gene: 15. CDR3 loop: CATSEGLAGVRDRYNEQFF. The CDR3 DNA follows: TGTGCCACCAGTGAGGGGCTAGCGGGAGTACGGGATAGGTACAATGAGCAGTTCTTC.

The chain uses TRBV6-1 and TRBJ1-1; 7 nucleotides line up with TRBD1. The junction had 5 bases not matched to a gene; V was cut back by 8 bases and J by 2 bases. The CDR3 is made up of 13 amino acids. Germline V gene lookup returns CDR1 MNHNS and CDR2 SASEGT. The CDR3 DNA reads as TGTGCCAGCTACAGGGGCATCAACACTGAAGCTTTCTTT. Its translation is CASYRGINTEAFF.

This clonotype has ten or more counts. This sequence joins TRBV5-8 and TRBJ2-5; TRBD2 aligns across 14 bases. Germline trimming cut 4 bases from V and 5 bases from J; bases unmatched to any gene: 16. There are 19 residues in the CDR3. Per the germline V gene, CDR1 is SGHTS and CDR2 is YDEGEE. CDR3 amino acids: CASSGPGPQGLAGDETQYF. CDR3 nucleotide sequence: TGTGCCAGCAGCGGACCGGGACCGCAGGGACTAGCGGGAGATGAGACCCAGTACTTC.

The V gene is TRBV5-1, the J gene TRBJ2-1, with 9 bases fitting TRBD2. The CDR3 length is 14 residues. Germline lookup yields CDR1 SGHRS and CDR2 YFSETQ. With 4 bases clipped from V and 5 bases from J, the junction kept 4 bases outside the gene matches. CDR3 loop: CASSGSGSHNEQFF. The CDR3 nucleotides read TGCGCCAGCAGCGGTAGCGGGAGCCACAATGAGCAGTTCTTC.

CDR3 region: CSVRRGVNIQYF. As DNA, the CDR3 is TGCAGTGTTCGGCGTGGGGTGAACATTCAGTACTTC. The V gene is TRBV20-1, the J gene TRBJ2-4; unclear D gene. Germline CDR1 reads DFQATT; CDR2 reads SNEGSKA (reference sequence). Trimming left V 7 bases short and J 7 bases short, with 14 bases between. The CDR3 loop spans 12 amino acids.

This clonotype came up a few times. CDR3 residues: CASSYGGNYGYTF. The CDR3 coding sequence is TGTGCCAGCAGTTACGGGGGCAACTATGGCTACACCTTC. The rearrangement joins TRBV6-2 or TRBV6-3 to TRBJ1-2; TRBD1 is a possible D gene (6 bases). Germline CDR1 is MNHEY and CDR2 is SVGEGT. With 2 bases removed from V and 2 bases from J, the gap between germline ends came to 6 bases. The CDR3 contains 13 residues.

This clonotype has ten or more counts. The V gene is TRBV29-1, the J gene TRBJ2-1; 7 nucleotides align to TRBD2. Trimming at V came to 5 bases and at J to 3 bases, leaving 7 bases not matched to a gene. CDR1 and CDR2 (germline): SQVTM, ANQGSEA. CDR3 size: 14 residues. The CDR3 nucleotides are TGCAGCGTTCGGTACGGGGGGTTCTACAATGAGCAGTTCTTC. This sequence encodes CSVRYGGFYNEQFF.

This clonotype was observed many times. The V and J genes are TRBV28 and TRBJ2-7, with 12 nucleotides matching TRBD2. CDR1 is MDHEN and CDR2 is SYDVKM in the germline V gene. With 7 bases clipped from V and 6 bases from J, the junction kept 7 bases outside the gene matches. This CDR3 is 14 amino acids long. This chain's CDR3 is CASTRLAGDGEQYF. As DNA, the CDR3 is TGTGCCAGCACCAGACTAGCGGGAGATGGCGAGCAGTACTTC.

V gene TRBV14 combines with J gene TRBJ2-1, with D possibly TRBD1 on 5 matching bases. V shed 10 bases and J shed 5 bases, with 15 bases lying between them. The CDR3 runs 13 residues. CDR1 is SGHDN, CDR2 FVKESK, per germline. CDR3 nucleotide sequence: TGTGCCACCGCGGTGGGGCAAAACAATGAGCAGTTCTTC. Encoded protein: CATAVGQNNEQFF.

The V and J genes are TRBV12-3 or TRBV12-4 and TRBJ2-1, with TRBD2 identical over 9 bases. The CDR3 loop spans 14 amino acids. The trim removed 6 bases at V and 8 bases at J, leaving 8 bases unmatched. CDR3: CASRNSGSKDEQFF. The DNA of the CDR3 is TGTGCCAGCAGGAATAGCGGGAGTAAAGATGAGCAGTTCTTC.

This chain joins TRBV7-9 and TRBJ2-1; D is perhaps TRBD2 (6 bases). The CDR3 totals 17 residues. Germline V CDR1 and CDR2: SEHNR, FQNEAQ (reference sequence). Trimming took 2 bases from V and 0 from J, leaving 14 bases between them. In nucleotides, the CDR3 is TGTGCCAGCAGCTTAATGGGCGGGGATAGCTCCTACAATGAGCAGTTCTTC. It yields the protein CASSLMGGDSSYNEQFF.

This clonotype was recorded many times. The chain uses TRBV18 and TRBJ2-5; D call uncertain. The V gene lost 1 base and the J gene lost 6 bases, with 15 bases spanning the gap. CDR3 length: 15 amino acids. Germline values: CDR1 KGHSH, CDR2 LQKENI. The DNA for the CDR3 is TGTGCCAGCTCACCACTCCTAGGGCCGGAGCAGACCCAGTACTTC. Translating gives CASSPLLGPEQTQYF.

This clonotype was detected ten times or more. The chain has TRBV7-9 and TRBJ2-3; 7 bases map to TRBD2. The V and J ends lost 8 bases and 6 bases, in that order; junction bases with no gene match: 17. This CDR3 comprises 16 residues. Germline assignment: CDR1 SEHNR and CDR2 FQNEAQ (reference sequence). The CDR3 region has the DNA TGTGCCAGCTCTCACTTTGGCAGCAACGGGGGGGATACGCAGTATTTT. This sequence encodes CASSHFGSNGGDTQYF.

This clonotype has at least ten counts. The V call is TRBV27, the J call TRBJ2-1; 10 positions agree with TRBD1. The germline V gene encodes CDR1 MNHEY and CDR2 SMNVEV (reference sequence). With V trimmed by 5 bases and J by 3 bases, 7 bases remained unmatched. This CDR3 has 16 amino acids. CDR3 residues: CASSPLGTGVYNEQFF. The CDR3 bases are TGTGCCAGCAGTCCACTCGGGACAGGGGTCTACAATGAGCAGTTCTTC.

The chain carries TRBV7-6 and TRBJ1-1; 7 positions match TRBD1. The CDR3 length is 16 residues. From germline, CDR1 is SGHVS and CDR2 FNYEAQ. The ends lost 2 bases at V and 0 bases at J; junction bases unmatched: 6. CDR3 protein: CASSLKGGALNTEAFF. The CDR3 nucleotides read TGTGCCAGCAGCTTAAAAGGGGGCGCGTTGAACACTGAAGCTTTCTTT. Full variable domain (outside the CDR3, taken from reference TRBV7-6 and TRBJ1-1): GAGVSQSPRYKVTKRGQDVALRCDPISGHVSLYWYRQALGQGPEFLTYFNYEAQQDKSGLPNDRFSAERPEGSISTLTIQRTEQRDSAMYRCASSLKGGALNTEAFFGQGTRLTVV.

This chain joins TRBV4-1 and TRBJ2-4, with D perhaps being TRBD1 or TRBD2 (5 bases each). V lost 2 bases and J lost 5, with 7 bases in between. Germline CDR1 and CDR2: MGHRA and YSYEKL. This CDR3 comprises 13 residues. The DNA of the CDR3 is TGCGCCAGCAGCCAATGGGACCAAAACATTCAGTACTTC. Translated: CASSQWDQNIQYF.

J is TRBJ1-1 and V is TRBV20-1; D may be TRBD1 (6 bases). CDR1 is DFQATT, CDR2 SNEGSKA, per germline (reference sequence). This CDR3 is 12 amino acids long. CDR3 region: CRLDSMNTEAFF. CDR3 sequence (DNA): TGCAGGTTGGACAGCATGAACACTGAAGCTTTCTTT.

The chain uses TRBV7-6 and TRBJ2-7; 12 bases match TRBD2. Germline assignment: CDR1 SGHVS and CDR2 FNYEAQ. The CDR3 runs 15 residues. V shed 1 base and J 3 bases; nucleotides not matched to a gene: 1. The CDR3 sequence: CASSLGTSGIYEQYF. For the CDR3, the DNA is TGTGCCAGCAGCTTAGGGACTAGCGGGATCTACGAGCAGTACTTC.

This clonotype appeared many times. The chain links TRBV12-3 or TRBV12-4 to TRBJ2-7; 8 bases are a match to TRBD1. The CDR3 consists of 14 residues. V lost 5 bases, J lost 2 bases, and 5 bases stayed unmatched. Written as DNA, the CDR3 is TGTGCCAGCAGTCCGGGACAGGTCCCCTACGAGCAGTACTTC. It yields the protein CASSPGQVPYEQYF.

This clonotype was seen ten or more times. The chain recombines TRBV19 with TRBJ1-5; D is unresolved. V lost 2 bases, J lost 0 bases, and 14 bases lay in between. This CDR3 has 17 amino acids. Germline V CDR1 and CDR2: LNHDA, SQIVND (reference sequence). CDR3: CASSIIFSLYSNQPQHF. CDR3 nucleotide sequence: TGTGCCAGTAGTATAATATTTTCCCTATATAGCAATCAGCCCCAGCATTTT. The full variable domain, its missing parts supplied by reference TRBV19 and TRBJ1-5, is DGGITQSPKYLFRKEGQNVTLSCEQNLNHDAMYWYRQDPGQGLRLIYYSQIVNDFQKGDIAEGYSVSREKKESFPLTVTSAQKNPTAFYLCASSIIFSLYSNQPQHFGDGTRLSIL.

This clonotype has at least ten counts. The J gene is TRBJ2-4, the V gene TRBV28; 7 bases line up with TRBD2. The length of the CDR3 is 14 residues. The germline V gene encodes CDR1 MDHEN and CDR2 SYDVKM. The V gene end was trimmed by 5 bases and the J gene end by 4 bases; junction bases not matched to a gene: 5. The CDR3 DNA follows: TGTGCCAGCAGTCCAGCGGGGACGAAAAACATTCAGTACTTC. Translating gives CASSPAGTKNIQYF.

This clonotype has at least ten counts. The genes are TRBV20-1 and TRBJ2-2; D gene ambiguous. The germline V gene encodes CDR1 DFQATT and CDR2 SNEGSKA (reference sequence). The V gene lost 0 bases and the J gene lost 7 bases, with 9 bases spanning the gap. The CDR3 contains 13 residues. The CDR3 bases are TGCAGTGCTAGAGATTTCGTGGGCGGGGAGCTGTTTTTT. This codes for CSARDFVGGELFF.

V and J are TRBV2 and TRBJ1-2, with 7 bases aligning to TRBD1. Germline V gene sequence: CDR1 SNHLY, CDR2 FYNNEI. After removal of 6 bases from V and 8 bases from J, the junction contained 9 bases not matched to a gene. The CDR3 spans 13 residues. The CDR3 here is CASRLTGEGGYTF. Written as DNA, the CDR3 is TGTGCCAGCAGGCTAACAGGGGAGGGAGGCTACACCTTC.

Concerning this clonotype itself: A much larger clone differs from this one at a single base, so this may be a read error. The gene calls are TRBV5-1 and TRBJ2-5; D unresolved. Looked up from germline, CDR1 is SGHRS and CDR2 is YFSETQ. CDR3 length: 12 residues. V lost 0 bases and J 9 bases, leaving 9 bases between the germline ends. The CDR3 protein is CASSLGGIAQYF. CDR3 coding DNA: TGCGCCAGCAGCTTGGGGGGTATCGCCCAGTACTTC.

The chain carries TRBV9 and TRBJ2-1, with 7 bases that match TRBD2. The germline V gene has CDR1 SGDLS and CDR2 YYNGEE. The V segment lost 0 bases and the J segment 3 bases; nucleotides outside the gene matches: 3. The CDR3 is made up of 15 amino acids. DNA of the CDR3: TGTGCCAGCAGCGTAGGCGGGAGCTTCTACAATGAGCAGTTCTTC. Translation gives CASSVGGSFYNEQFF.

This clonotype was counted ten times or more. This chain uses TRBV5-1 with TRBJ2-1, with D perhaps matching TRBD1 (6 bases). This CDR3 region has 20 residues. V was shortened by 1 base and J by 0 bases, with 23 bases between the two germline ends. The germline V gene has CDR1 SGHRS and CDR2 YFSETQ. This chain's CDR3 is CASSLWGQRAGIISYNEQFF. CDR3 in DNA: TGCGCCAGCAGCTTGTGGGGACAAAGGGCAGGGATTATCTCCTACAATGAGCAGTTCTTC.

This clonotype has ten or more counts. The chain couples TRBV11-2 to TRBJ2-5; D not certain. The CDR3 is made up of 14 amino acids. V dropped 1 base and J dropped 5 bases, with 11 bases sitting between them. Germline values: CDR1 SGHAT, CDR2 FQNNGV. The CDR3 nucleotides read TGTGCCAGCAGCTTAGTGAATCTCGGGGAGACCCAGTACTTC. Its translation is CASSLVNLGETQYF.

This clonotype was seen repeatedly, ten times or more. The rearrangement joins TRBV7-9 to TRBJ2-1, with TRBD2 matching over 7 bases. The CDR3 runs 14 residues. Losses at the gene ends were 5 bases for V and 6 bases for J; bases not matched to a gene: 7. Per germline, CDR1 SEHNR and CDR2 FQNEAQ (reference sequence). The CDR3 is CASSREALSNEQFF. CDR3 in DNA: TGTGCCAGCAGCCGGGAGGCCCTATCCAATGAGCAGTTCTTC.